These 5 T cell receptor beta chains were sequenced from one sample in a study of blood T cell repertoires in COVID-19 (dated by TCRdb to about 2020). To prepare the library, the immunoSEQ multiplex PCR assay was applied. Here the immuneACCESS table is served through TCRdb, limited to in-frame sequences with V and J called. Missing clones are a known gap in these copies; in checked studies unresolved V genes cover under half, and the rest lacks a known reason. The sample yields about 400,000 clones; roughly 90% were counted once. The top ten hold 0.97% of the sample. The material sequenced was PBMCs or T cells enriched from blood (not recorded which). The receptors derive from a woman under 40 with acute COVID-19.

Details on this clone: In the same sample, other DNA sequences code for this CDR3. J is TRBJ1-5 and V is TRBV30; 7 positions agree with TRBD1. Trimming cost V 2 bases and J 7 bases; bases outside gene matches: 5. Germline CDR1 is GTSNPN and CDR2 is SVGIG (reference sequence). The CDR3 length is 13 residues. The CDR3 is CAWSTQGGQPQHF. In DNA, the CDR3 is TGTGCCTGGAGTACTCAGGGGGGCCAGCCCCAGCATTTT.

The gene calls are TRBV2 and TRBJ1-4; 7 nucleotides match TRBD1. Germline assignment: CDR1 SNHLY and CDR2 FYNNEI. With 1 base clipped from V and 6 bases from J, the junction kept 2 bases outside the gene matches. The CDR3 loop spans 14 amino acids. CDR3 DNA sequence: TGTGCCAGCAGTGAAGAGGGGGCGGATGAAAAACTGTTTTTT. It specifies CASSEEGADEKLFF. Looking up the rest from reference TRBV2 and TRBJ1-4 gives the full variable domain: EPEVTQTPSHQVTQMGQEVILRCVPISNHLYFYWYRQILGQKVEFLVSFYNNEISEKSEIFDDQFSVERPDGSNFTLKIRSTKLEDSAMYFCASSEEGADEKLFFGSGTQLSVL.

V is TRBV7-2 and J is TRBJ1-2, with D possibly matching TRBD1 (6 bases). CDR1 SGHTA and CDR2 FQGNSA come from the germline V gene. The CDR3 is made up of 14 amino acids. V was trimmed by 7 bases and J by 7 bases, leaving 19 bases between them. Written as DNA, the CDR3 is TGTGCCAGCACCCCCGGACAGACCTCTCCTGGCTACACCTTC. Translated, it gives CASTPGQTSPGYTF.

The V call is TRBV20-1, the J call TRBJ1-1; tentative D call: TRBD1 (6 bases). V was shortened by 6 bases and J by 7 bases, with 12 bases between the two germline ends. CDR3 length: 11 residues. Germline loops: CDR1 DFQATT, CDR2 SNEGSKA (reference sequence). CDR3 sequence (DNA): TGCAGTGCCAGGGGCGTTAATGAAGCTTTCTTT. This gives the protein CSARGVNEAFF.

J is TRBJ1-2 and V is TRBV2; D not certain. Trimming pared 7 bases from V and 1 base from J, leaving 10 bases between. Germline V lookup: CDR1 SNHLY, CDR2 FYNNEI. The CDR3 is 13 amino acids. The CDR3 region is CASTGRNNYGYTF. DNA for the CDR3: TGTGCCAGCACCGGGAGGAATAACTATGGCTACACCTTC.